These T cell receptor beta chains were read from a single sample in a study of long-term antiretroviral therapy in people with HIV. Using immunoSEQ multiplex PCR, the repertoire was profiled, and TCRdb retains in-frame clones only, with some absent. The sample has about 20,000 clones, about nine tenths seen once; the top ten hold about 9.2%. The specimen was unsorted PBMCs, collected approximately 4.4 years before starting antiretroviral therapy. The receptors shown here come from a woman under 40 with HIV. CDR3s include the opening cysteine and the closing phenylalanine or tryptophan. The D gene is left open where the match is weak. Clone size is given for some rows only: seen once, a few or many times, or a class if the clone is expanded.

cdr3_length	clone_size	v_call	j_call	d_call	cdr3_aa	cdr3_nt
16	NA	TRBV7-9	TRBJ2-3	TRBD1	CASSRWLTGGSDTQYF	TGTGCCAGCAGCCGTTGGCTGACAGGGGGGTCAGATACGCAGTATTTT
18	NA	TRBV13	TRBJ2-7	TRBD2	CASSLGLTMGGGPYEQYF	TGTGCCAGCAGCTTAGGCCTAACGATGGGCGGGGGGCCCTACGAGCAGTACTTC
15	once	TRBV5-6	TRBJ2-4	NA	CASSSAGFAKNIQYF	TGTGCCAGCAGCTCCGCAGGGTTTGCCAAAAACATTCAGTACTTC
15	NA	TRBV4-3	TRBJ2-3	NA	CASSSQPFSTDTQYF	TGCGCCAGCAGCAGCCAGCCTTTTAGCACAGATACGCAGTATTTT
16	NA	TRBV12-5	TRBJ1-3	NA	CASGPGHINVGSTIYF	TGTGCTAGTGGTCCGGGACACATAAACGTAGGAAGCACCATATATTTT
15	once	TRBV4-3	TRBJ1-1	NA	CASSQDPWDASEAFF	TGCGCCAGCAGCCAAGATCCTTGGGACGCAAGTGAAGCTTTCTTT
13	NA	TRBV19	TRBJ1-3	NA	CASRTGKGNTIYF	TGTGCCAGTCGTACTGGGAAAGGAAACACCATATATTTT
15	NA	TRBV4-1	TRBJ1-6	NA	CASSQGGAGNSPLHF	TGCGCCAGCAGCCAAGGCGGGGCAGGTAATTCACCCCTCCACTTT
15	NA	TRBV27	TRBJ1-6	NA	CASSSRARDNSPLHF	TGTGCCAGCAGTTCCAGGGCCAGGGATAATTCACCCCTCCACTTT
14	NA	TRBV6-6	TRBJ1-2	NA	CASSYSPAAYGYTF	TGTGCCAGCAGTTACAGCCCTGCTGCATATGGCTACACCTTC
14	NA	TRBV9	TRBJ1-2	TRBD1	CASSVEGRGNGYTF	TGTGCCAGCAGCGTAGAAGGCAGGGGGAATGGCTACACCTTC
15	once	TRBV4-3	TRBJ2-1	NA	CASSQERGPYNEQFF	TGCGCCAGCAGCCAAGAGCGCGGGCCCTACAATGAGCAGTTCTTC
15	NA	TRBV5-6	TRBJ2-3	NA	CASSSGSRVRDTQYF	TGTGCCAGCAGCTCCGGCAGTAGGGTAAGGGATACGCAGTATTTT
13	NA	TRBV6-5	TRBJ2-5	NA	CASRGGGQETQYF	TGTGCCAGCAGAGGGGGGGGCCAAGAGACCCAGTACTTC
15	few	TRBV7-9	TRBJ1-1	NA	CASSLGRTVNTEAFF	TGTGCCAGCAGCTTAGGACGGACGGTGAACACTGAAGCTTTCTTT
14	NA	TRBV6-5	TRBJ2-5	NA	CASRRDIGRETQYF	TGTGCCAGCAGGCGGGACATTGGGAGGGAGACCCAGTACTTC
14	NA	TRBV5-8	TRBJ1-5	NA	CASSLVRSNQPQHF	TGTGCCAGCAGCTTGGTAAGAAGTAATCAGCCCCAGCATTTT
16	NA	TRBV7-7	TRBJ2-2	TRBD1	CASSKTGTGSTGELFF	TGTGCCAGCAGCAAAACCGGGACAGGGAGCACCGGGGAGCTGTTTTTT
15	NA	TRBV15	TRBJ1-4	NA	CATSTGQSPNEKLFF	TGTGCCACCAGCACCGGACAGTCCCCTAATGAAAAACTGTTTTTT
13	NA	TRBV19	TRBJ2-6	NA	CATSDSGANVLTF	TGTGCCACCTCAGACTCTGGGGCCAACGTCCTGACTTTC
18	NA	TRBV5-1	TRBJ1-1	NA	CASSLGLGGLGVNTEAFF	TGCGCCAGCAGCTTGGGCCTCGGGGGACTCGGGGTGAACACTGAAGCTTTCTTT
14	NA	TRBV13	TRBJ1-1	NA	CASSFTGVGTEAFF	TGTGCCAGCAGCTTTACGGGGGTGGGCACTGAAGCTTTCTTT
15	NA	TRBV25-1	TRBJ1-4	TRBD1	CASGHKTGQNEKLFF	TGTGCCAGCGGCCACAAGACAGGGCAAAATGAAAAACTGTTTTTT
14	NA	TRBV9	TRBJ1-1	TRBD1	CASSRAGGLGEAFF	TGTGCCAGCAGTCGGGCAGGGGGGTTGGGTGAAGCTTTCTTT
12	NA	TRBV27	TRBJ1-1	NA	CASGGPYAEAFF	TGTGCCAGCGGGGGACCGTACGCTGAAGCTTTCTTT
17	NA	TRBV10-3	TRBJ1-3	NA	CAISESTGGSSGNTIYF	TGTGCCATCAGTGAGTCTACGGGTGGCAGCTCTGGAAACACCATATATTTT
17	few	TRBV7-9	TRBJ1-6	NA	CASSLASGVVRNSPLHF	TGTGCCAGCAGCTTAGCCTCAGGGGTCGTGAGAAATTCACCCCTCCACTTT
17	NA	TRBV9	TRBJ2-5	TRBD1	CASSAGQGMEVQETQYF	TGTGCCAGCAGCGCGGGACAGGGGATGGAGGTTCAAGAGACCCAGTACTTC
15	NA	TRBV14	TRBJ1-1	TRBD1	CASSQASDRATEAFF	TGTGCCAGCAGCCAAGCGTCGGACAGGGCCACTGAAGCTTTCTTT
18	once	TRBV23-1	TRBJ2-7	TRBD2	CASSQSFQGTSSMNEQYF	TGCGCCAGCAGTCAATCTTTCCAGGGGACTAGCTCAATGAACGAGCAGTACTTC
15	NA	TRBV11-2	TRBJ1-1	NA	CASSQDPAPNTEAFF	TGTGCCAGCAGCCAGGACCCAGCGCCGAACACTGAAGCTTTCTTT
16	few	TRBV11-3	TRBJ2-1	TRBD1	CASSLGGTGTYNEQFF	TGTGCCAGCAGCTTAGGAGGGACAGGCACCTACAATGAGCAGTTCTTC
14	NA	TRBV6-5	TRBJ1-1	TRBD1	CASRKTGRNTEAFF	TGTGCCAGCAGGAAGACAGGGAGGAACACTGAAGCTTTCTTT
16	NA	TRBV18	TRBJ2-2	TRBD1	CASSPSRDRATGELFF	TGTGCCAGCTCACCGTCCCGGGACAGGGCTACCGGGGAGCTGTTTTTT
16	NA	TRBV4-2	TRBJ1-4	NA	CASSQDASATNEKLFF	TGTGCCAGCAGCCAAGACGCCAGTGCAACTAATGAAAAACTGTTTTTT
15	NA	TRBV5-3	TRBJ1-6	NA	CARSLGDTLYSPLHF	TGTGCCAGAAGCTTGGGAGACACACTCTATTCACCCCTCCACTTT
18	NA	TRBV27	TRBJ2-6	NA	CASSPQGFVRSGANVLTF	TGTGCCAGCAGTCCTCAGGGATTTGTCCGTTCCGGGGCCAACGTCCTGACTTTC
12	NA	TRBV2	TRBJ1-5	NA	CASKGSNQPQHF	TGTGCCAGCAAGGGGAGCAACCAGCCCCAGCATTTT
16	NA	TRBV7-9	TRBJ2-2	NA	CASTPEGQINTGELFF	TGTGCCAGCACCCCGGAGGGACAGATAAACACCGGGGAGCTGTTTTTT
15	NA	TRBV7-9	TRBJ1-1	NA	CASSPSRALNTEAFF	TGTGCCAGCAGCCCCTCTCGGGCCTTGAACACTGAAGCTTTCTTT
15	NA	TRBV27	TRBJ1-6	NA	CASSLSDRINSPLHF	TGTGCCAGCAGTTTATCGGACCGAATAAATTCACCCCTCCACTTT
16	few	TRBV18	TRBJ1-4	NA	CASSPFRDTPYEKLFF	TGTGCCAGCTCACCTTTCCGGGACACCCCTTATGAAAAACTGTTTTTT
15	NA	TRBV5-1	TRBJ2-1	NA	CASSPVEGGNNEQFF	TGCGCCAGCAGCCCCGTCGAAGGCGGAAACAATGAGCAGTTCTTC
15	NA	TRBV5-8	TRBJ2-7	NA	CASSLEDHSTYEQYF	TGTGCCAGCAGCTTGGAAGATCACTCTACCTACGAGCAGTACTTC
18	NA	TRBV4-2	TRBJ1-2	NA	CASSLVKTQGPANYGYTF	TGTGCCAGCAGCCTAGTAAAGACTCAGGGACCAGCTAACTATGGCTACACCTTC
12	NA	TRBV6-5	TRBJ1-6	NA	CASSPERGPLHF	TGTGCCAGCAGCCCCGAACGGGGGCCCCTCCACTTT
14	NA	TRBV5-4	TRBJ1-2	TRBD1	CASSPGQGAYGYTF	TGTGCCAGCAGCCCCGGACAGGGGGCATATGGCTACACCTTC
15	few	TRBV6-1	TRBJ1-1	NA	CASSEGTGTLAEAFF	TGTGCCAGCAGTGAAGGCACAGGTACTCTTGCTGAAGCTTTCTTT
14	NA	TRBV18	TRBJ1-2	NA	CASSPGTSDYGYTF	TGTGCCAGCTCACCTGGGACATCGGACTATGGCTACACCTTC
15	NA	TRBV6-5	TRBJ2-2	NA	CASTPPGSGTGELFF	TGTGCCAGCACCCCTCCGGGTTCGGGGACCGGGGAGCTGTTTTTT
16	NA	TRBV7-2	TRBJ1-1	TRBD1	CASSSQGAHLGAEAFF	TGTGCCAGCAGCTCACAGGGGGCGCATTTAGGGGCTGAAGCTTTCTTT
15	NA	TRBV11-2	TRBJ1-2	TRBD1	CASSSGTGIDYGYTF	TGTGCCAGCAGCTCCGGGACAGGGATCGACTATGGCTACACCTTC
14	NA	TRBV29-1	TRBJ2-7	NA	CSVEGGGLFYEQYF	TGCAGCGTTGAAGGGGGGGGGCTCTTCTACGAGCAGTACTTC